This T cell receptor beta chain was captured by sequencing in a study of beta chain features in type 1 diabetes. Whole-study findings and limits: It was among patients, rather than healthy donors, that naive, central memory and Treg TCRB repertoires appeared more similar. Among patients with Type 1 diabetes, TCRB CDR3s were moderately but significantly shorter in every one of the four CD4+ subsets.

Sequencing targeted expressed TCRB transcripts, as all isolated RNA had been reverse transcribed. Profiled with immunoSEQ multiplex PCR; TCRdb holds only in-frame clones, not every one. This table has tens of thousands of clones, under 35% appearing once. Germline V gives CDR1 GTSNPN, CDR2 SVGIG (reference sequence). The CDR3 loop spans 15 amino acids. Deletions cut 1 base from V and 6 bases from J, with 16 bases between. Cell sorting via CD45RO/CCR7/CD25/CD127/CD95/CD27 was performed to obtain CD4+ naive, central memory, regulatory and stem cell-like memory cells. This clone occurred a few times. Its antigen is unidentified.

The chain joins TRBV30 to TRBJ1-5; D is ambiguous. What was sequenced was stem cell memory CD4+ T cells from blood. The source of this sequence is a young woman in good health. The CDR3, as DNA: TGTGCCTGGAGTGGGTTCGGAGGGATCAGTCAGCCCCAGCATTTT. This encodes CAWSGFGGISQPQHF.